A selection of T cell receptor beta chains follows, all from one sample in a study of STAT3 mutations in large granular lymphocyte leukemia. TCRdb's copy holds only in-frame clones and misses some; the assay was immunoSEQ multiplex PCR. The sample holds 30,000 to 40,000 clones, approximately 86% seen once. Sequencing was done on a sample of peripheral blood mononuclear cells. The receptors were gathered from a man in his sixties with T-cell large granular lymphocyte leukemia. Some clones in this sample may be carry-over from other donors' samples. CDR3s include the opening cysteine and the closing phenylalanine or tryptophan. Size values are once, few and many counts, or a class for expanded clones, and some rows have none.

J,size,V,CDR3
TRBJ2-3,.,TRBV5-1,CASSNQGADTQYF
TRBJ1-6,.,TRBV5-1,CASSPAGTANSPLHF
TRBJ2-3,.,TRBV9,CASSAAGDTQYF
TRBJ2-7,.,TRBV4-2,CASSQPTSYEQYF
TRBJ2-1,.,TRBV10-3,CAIRGGSWGNEQFF
TRBJ2-7,.,TRBV5-1,CASSEDWTGRQYF
TRBJ1-2,once,TRBV5-5,CASSLNPNSYGYTF
TRBJ1-1,.,TRBV5-4,CASSFGNTEAFF
TRBJ2-5,once,TRBV5-1,CASSPEERETQYF
TRBJ2-5,once,TRBV5-4,CASSRDGSLQETQYF
TRBJ1-4,.,TRBV6-6,CASTPSGNEKLFF
TRBJ1-4,once,TRBV4-3,CASRDLGTTSNEKLFF
TRBJ2-7,.,TRBV21-1,CASASKGTLGAYEQYF
TRBJ2-7,.,TRBV7-2,CASSLSGNSYEQYF
TRBJ1-6,once,TRBV9,CASSVAPGTSNSPLHF
TRBJ1-3,.,TRBV5-1,CASSLDQGPGNTIYF
TRBJ1-2,.,TRBV2,CASGRQYGYTF
TRBJ2-1,.,TRBV28,CASSPTATYNEQFF
TRBJ2-3,.,TRBV10-3,CAISPDRARADTQYF
TRBJ2-3,.,TRBV5-6,CASSLVVTSGTTDTQYF
TRBJ2-4,.,TRBV29-1,CSVETQNIQYF
TRBJ2-1,.,TRBV11-2,CASSLGKGGIVGLDEQFF
TRBJ2-3,.,TRBV10-3,CAIRAGTSGDTQYF